These 5 T cell receptor beta chains were sequenced from one sample in a study of blood T cell repertoires in COVID-19. TCRdb's table, derived via immunoSEQ multiplex PCR, lists solely in-frame clones and lacks some. Here the sample spans about 86,000 clones, roughly 80% being singletons. The specimen was peripheral blood. These receptors were collected from a man between 65 and 80 years old with acute or convalescent COVID-19.

This chain connects TRBV6-5 to TRBJ1-1, with 10 bases identical to TRBD1. CDR1 MNHEY and CDR2 SVGAGI come from the germline V gene. The CDR3 extends over 15 amino acids. J gave up 5 bases and V 5 bases, and 8 bases lay outside the gene matches. In nucleotides, the CDR3 is TGTGCCAGCAGTCCCTTGACAGGGGGCGGGACTGAAGCTTTCTTT. Encoded protein: CASSPLTGGGTEAFF.

The genes are TRBV12-3 or TRBV12-4 and TRBJ2-7; maybe TRBD1 (6 bases). This CDR3 spans 12 amino acids. V dropped 3 bases and J dropped 6 bases, with 9 bases sitting between them. This CDR3 reads CASSLDSGEQYF. CDR3 bases: TGTGCCAGCAGTTTGGACAGCGGCGAGCAGTACTTC.

The chain joins TRBV2 to TRBJ2-2; 8 nucleotides agree with TRBD1. CDR3 length: 14 residues. After removal of 10 bases from V and 2 bases from J, the junction contained 6 bases not matched to a gene. Germline V gene lookup returns CDR1 SNHLY and CDR2 FYNNEI. CDR3 coding DNA: TGTGCCACCCGGACAGGGTTTAACACCGGGGAGCTGTTTTTT. Its protein product is CATRTGFNTGELFF.

The CDR3 is CASSPTGTDQETQYF. The DNA of the CDR3 is TGTGCCAGCAGCCCCACCGGGACAGACCAAGAGACCCAGTACTTC. The V call is TRBV3-1 (or the pseudogene TRBV3-2), the J call TRBJ2-5, with 7 bases aligning to TRBD1. Germline V CDR1 and CDR2: LGHDT, YNNKEL (reference sequence). The ends lost 4 bases at V and 0 bases at J; junction bases unmatched: 5. The length of the CDR3 is 15 residues.

This rearrangement joins TRBV6-6 to TRBJ1-3, with 7 bases lining up with TRBD1. The germline V gene has CDR1 MNHNY and CDR2 SVGAGI (reference sequence). The V gene end was trimmed by 4 bases and the J gene end by 5 bases; junction bases not matched to a gene: 8. The CDR3 is 15 amino acids. The CDR3 reads CASSWKAGGRNTIYF. Here the CDR3 DNA reads TGTGCCAGCAGTTGGAAGGCAGGGGGTCGAAACACCATATATTTT.